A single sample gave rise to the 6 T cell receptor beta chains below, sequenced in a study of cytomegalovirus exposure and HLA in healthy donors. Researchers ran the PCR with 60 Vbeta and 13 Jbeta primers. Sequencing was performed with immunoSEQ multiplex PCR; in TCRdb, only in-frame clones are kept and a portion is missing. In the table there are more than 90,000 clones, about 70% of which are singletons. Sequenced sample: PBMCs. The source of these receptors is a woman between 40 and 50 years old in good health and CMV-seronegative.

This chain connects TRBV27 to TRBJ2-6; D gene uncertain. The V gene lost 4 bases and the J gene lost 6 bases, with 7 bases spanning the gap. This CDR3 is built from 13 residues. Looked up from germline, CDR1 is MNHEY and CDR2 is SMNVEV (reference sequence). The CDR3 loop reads CASSSTKANVLTF. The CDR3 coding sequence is TGTGCCAGCAGTTCTACCAAGGCCAACGTCCTGACTTTC.

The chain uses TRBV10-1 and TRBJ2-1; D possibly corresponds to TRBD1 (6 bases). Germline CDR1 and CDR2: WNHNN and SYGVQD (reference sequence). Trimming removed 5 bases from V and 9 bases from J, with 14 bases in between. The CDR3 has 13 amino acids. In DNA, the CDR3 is TGCGCCAGCAGTTATAACAGGGTCACTGAGCAGTTCTTC. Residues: CASSYNRVTEQFF.

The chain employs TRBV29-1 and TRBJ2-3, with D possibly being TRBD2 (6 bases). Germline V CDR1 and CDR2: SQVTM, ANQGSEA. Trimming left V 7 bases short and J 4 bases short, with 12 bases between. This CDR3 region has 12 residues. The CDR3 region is CSGGESSDTQYF. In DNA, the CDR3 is TGCAGCGGCGGGGAGAGTTCAGATACGCAGTATTTT.

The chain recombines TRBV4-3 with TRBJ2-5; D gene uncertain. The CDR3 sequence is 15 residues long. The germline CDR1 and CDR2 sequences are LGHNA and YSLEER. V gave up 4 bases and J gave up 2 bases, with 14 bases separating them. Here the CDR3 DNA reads TGCGCCAGCAGCCGGGCAGCCTACTCACAAGAGACCCAGTACTTC. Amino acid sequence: CASSRAAYSQETQYF.

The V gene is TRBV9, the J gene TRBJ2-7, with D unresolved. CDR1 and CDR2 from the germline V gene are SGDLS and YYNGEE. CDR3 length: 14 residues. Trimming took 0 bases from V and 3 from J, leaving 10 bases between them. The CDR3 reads CASSVDGKHYEQYF. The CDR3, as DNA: TGTGCCAGCAGCGTAGATGGCAAACACTACGAGCAGTACTTC.

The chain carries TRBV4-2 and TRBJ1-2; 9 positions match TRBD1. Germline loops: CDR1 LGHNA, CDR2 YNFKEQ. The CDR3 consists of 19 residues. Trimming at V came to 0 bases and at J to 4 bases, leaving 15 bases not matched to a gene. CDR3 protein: CASSQDPEQGAGAGYGYTF. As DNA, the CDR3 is TGTGCCAGCAGCCAAGATCCCGAACAGGGGGCAGGGGCTGGCTATGGCTACACCTTC.